The source of this TCR beta chain is a study of identical twins. General observations from the study: Insertions ran lower in abundant cord blood beta clonotypes, though not in memory repertoires.

On this clonotype: Antigen unknown.

Germline V gives CDR1 MNHEY, CDR2 SVGAGI. The CDR3 has 15 residues. V shed 2 bases and J shed 7 bases, with 12 bases lying between them. TCRdb reprocessed the 5' RACE reads via MiXCR and lists one record per CDR3 protein. The table lists about 520,000 distinct CDR3 sequences, 22% of them singletons. The sample was also reused in another study, on T cells expressing NK-cell markers. That investigation notes: What restricted sorting to alpha-beta TCR T cells in several experiments was an anti-gamma-delta TCR antibody.

V usage is TRBV6-5 and J usage is TRBJ1-6; D is perhaps TRBD1 (5 bases). Sequenced: CD4+ T cells sorted from blood. The source is a woman younger than 35 in good health. CDR3 loop: CASSYIVPGNSPLHF. CDR3 bases: TGTGCCAGCAGTTACATAGTGCCAGGGAATTCACCCCTCCACTTT.